A selection of T cell receptor beta chains follows, all from one sample in a study of blood T cell repertoires in COVID-19. Produced via immunoSEQ multiplex PCR; TCRdb's table is partial and in-frame only. Of some 130,000 clones in the sample, 60% to 80% were seen once. What was sequenced was peripheral blood. These receptors all come from a woman aged 70 to 79 with acute or convalescent COVID-19. The CDR3 runs from the conserved cysteine through the conserved F or W. A D gene is named only where the DNA matches it firmly. Rows may omit the clone size; those that give it use once, few, many or a size class.

TGTGCCAGCAGGGGGACAGTAGTTAATCAGCCCCAGCATTTT CASRGTVVNQPQHF TRBD1 NA TRBJ1-5 TRBV2
TGTGCCAGTAGTATAGTCGGGGTGCGGGGAGAAAAACTGTTTTTT CASSIVGVRGEKLFF NA NA TRBJ1-4 TRBV19
TGTGCCAGCAGCCTCGTCCCTACCGGAAGGAGCTATGGCTACACCTTC CASSLVPTGRSYGYTF NA NA TRBJ1-2 TRBV27
TGCGCCAGCAGCGCGGCGGGGGGACAAGAGACCCAGTACTTC CASSAAGGQETQYF TRBD2 NA TRBJ2-5 TRBV5-1
TGTGCCAGCAGTTTATGGGGACAGGGTGTACAAGAGACCCAGTACTTC CASSLWGQGVQETQYF TRBD1 once TRBJ2-5 TRBV27
TGTGCCACCAGCAGAGAAGTAACTTCCAATCAGCCCCAGCATTTT CATSREVTSNQPQHF NA NA TRBJ1-5 TRBV15
TGTGCCAGCAGTTTTTGGCATATGCAAGATACGCAGTATTTT CASSFWHMQDTQYF NA NA TRBJ2-3 TRBV27
TGTGCCAGCAGTTATACAGGGCCCTATGATGGAGATACGCAGTATTTT CASSYTGPYDGDTQYF NA NA TRBJ2-3 TRBV6-5
TGTGCCAGCAGTTCCCCCGGGACAGCAAACATTCAGTACTTC CASSSPGTANIQYF TRBD1 NA TRBJ2-4 TRBV28
TGTGCCAGCAGCCCGGGACAGGGTGAAAAACTGTTTTTT CASSPGQGEKLFF TRBD1 few TRBJ1-4 TRBV5-8
TGTGCCAGCAGCTTAAAGGGGAACTCACCCCTCCACTTT CASSLKGNSPLHF NA NA TRBJ1-6 TRBV11-3
TGTGCCAGTTCCTTGACTAGCGGGGTGAGGGATACGCAGTATTTT CASSLTSGVRDTQYF TRBD2 NA TRBJ2-3 TRBV19
TGTGCCAGTAGGGGGGGCTGGGAGACCCAGTACTTC CASRGGWETQYF NA NA TRBJ2-5 TRBV27
TGTGCCCGTGCGTCGGCGGCGAACACTGAAGCTTTCTTT CARASAANTEAFF NA NA TRBJ1-1 TRBV2
TGCGCCAGCAGCCCGGACAGGGGCTATGGCTACACCTTC CASSPDRGYGYTF TRBD1 NA TRBJ1-2 TRBV4-3
TGTGCCAGCAGCTTAGATCCGGTGAACTATGGCTACACCTTC CASSLDPVNYGYTF NA NA TRBJ1-2 TRBV7-2
TGTGCCAGTAGTCTACGACAGGGTGGGCAAAATGAGCAGTTCTTC CASSLRQGGQNEQFF TRBD1 NA TRBJ2-1 TRBV19
TGTGCCAGCAGCTCGATAGCGGGGACCAAAAACATTCAGTACTTC CASSSIAGTKNIQYF TRBD2 NA TRBJ2-4 TRBV11-2
TGTGCCAGCAGCCCCGACTTAGCGACAGATACGCAGTATTTT CASSPDLATDTQYF NA NA TRBJ2-3 TRBV5-4
TGCGCCAGCAGCCAAAGGGACACCCGTAACTATGGCTACACCTTC CASSQRDTRNYGYTF NA NA TRBJ1-2 TRBV4-3
TGTGCCATCAGCTTAGGGACTAGCGGGGGGGCGTACGAGCAGTACTTC CAISLGTSGGAYEQYF TRBD2 NA TRBJ2-7 TRBV10-3
TGTGCTAGTGGTTTGGTCCGGGGGGCGGGAGATACGCAGTATTTT CASGLVRGAGDTQYF NA NA TRBJ2-3 TRBV12-5
TGCAGTGCTCTCCTCGGGAATGAGCAGTTCTTC CSALLGNEQFF NA NA TRBJ2-1 TRBV20-1
TGTGCCAGCTCATCGGACATCATGAACACTGAAGCTTTCTTT CASSSDIMNTEAFF NA NA TRBJ1-1 TRBV18